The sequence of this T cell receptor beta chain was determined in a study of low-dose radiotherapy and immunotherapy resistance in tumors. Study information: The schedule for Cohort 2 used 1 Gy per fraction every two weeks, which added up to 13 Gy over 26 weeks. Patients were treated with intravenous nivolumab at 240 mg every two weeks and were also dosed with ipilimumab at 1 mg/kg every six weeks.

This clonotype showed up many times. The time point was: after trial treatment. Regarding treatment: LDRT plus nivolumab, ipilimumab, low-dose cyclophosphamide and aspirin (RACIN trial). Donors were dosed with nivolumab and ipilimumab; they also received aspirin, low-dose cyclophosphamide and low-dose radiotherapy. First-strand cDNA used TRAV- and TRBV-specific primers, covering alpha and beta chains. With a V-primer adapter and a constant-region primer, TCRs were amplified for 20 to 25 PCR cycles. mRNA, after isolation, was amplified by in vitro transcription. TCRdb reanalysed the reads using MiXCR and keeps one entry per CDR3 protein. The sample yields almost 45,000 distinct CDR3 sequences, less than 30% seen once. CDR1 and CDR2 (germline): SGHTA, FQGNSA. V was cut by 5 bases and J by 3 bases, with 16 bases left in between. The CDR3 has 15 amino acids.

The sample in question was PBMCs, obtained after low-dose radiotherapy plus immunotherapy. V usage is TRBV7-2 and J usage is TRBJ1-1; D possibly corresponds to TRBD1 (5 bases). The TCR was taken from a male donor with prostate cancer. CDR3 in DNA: TGTGCCAGCAGCCCTAGCCTAGTAGGGGACACTGAAGCTTTCTTT. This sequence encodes CASSPSLVGDTEAFF.